Below, 14 T cell receptor beta chains from the same sample are listed, as sequenced in a study of blood T cell repertoires in COVID-19 (dated by TCRdb to the early 2020s). Library method: the immunoSEQ multiplex PCR assay. As stored in TCRdb, this immuneACCESS dataset retains in-frame rearrangements with V and J assigned. A fraction of the clones does not appear; measured against another copy, unresolved V genes explain less than half of the discrepancy, and the remainder lacks a known reason. The sample table contains about 250,000 clones; only one count was recorded for roughly 90% of them. Together, the top ten hold 2.1% of the sample. The sequencing sample was made of peripheral blood. Every receptor here comes from a woman in her sixties with COVID-19, enrolled during active disease.

The chain uses TRBV5-5 and TRBJ1-2; 10 bases are shared with TRBD1. The V segment lost 0 bases and the J segment 2 bases; nucleotides outside the gene matches: 10. The length of the CDR3 is 18 residues. The germline gives CDR1 SGHKS, CDR2 YYEKEE (reference sequence). CDR3 in DNA: TGTGCCAGCAGCTTGGTGGGGGACAGGGGAAGTGTAAACTATGGCTACACCTTC. This sequence encodes CASSLVGDRGSVNYGYTF.

The chain links TRBV27 to TRBJ1-5; no clear D gene. Germline assignment: CDR1 MNHEY and CDR2 SMNVEV (reference sequence). The CDR3 totals 14 residues. The V end was cut by 4 bases, the J end by 3 bases, with 10 bases between. The DNA of the CDR3 is TGTGCCAGCAGTTGGGCAGGACTCAATCAGCCCCAGCATTTT. It translates to CASSWAGLNQPQHF.

The CDR3 region is CASSGGRDRGQIGNTIYF. The CDR3 nucleotides read TGTGCCAGCAGCGGCGGTCGGGACAGGGGACAAATTGGAAACACCATATATTTT. The rearrangement links TRBV3-1 (or the pseudogene TRBV3-2) to TRBJ1-3; 10 bases align to TRBD1. J was trimmed by 3 bases and V by 5 bases; bases with no gene match: 13. The germline CDR1 and CDR2 sequences are LGHDT and YNNKEL (reference sequence). This CDR3 has 18 amino acids.

The gene calls are TRBV21-1 and TRBJ1-6; the DNA was not used to check the table's D call, TRBD1. TRBV21-1 is annotated as a pseudogene. This CDR3 region has 16 residues. The CDR3 DNA reads as TGTGCCAGCAGCAAAGTCGTGGACAGTTATAATTCACCCCTCCACTTT. This translates into CASSKVVDSYNSPLHF.

The V gene is TRBV11-2, the J gene TRBJ1-6, with D hard to call. CDR3 length: 15 residues. V was clipped by 5 bases and J by 0 bases, with 8 bases between them. Germline CDR1 reads SGHAT; CDR2 reads FQNNGV. The CDR3 loop reads CASSRGSSYNSPLHF. CDR3 DNA sequence: TGTGCCAGCAGCAGAGGGAGCTCCTATAATTCACCCCTCCACTTT.

The chain carries TRBV4-2 and TRBJ1-6, with D perhaps TRBD1 (6 bases). V was shortened by 1 base and J by 0 bases, with 10 bases between the two germline ends. This CDR3 has 17 residues. The germline V gene has CDR1 LGHNA and CDR2 YNFKEQ. CDR3 sequence (DNA): TGTGCCAGCAGCCAAGTGGACAGTCTCTCCTATAATTCACCCCTCCACTTT. Translation gives CASSQVDSLSYNSPLHF.

The chain has TRBV19 and TRBJ2-3; D unclear. The CDR3 length is 15 residues. Germline lookup yields CDR1 LNHDA and CDR2 SQIVND (reference sequence). V was shortened by 1 base and J by 5 bases, with 13 bases between the two germline ends. CDR3 DNA: TGTGCCAGTAGTATAGCTGCCAACCGGAGAGATACGCAGTATTTT. It translates to CASSIAANRRDTQYF.

V is TRBV12-5 and J is TRBJ2-7, with a weak D call TRBD1 (6 bases). Germline CDR1 is LGHNT and CDR2 is FRNRAP. Trimming took off 5 bases at V and 1 base at J, with 18 bases between the two ends. This CDR3 is 16 amino acids long. The CDR3 region is CASGTRLRGNSYEQYF. The CDR3 coding sequence is TGTGCTAGTGGTACCCGCCTTAGGGGGAATTCCTACGAGCAGTACTTC.

The gene calls are TRBV2 and TRBJ2-5; D not resolved. Germline V lookup: CDR1 SNHLY, CDR2 FYNNEI. This CDR3 comprises 13 residues. V was pared by 5 bases and J by 4 bases, with 11 bases between. CDR3 residues: CASSWQVGETQYF. In nucleotides, the CDR3 is TGTGCCAGCAGTTGGCAGGTTGGAGAGACCCAGTACTTC.

This rearrangement joins TRBV25-1 to TRBJ2-3; unclear D gene. The CDR3 is 14 residues long. Trimming removed 1 base from V and 0 bases from J, with 5 bases in between. Germline-derived CDR1 and CDR2 are MGHDK and SYGVNS. The CDR3 protein is CASSESGSTDTQYF. In DNA, the CDR3 is TGTGCCAGCAGTGAATCGGGTAGCACAGATACGCAGTATTTT.

The chain combines TRBV5-1 with TRBJ1-3; possible D gene TRBD1, 6 bases. The V gene lost 4 bases and the J gene lost 0 bases, with 14 bases spanning the gap. The CDR3 extends over 16 amino acids. The V gene's germline CDR1 is SGHRS and CDR2 YFSETQ. CDR3 DNA sequence: TGCGCCAGCAGCCCGGACAGCACCTTCTCTGGAAACACCATATATTTT. It translates to CASSPDSTFSGNTIYF.

The chain joins TRBV28 to TRBJ2-1; 12 bases are shared with TRBD2. In germline, CDR1 is MDHEN, CDR2 SYDVKM. The ends lost 3 bases at V and 0 bases at J; junction bases unmatched: 12. The CDR3 is 20 amino acids. CDR3 loop: CASSFTLTSGGRHSYNEQFF. CDR3 bases: TGTGCCAGCAGTTTTACCCTGACTAGCGGGGGCCGTCACTCCTACAATGAGCAGTTCTTC.

The J gene is TRBJ1-5, the V gene TRBV5-1; D possibly corresponds to TRBD1 (5 bases). Trimming cost V 1 base and J 5 bases, with 10 bases left between them. CDR1 is SGHRS and CDR2 is YFSETQ in the germline V gene. This CDR3 has 14 residues. The CDR3 here is CASSLTTGDQPQHF. The CDR3 DNA reads TGCGCCAGCAGCTTGACTACAGGCGATCAGCCCCAGCATTTT.

The chain combines TRBV7-2 with TRBJ1-1; D is undetermined. V lost 5 bases to trimming and J lost 1 base, with 11 bases between them. CDR1 and CDR2 (germline): SGHTA, FQGNSA. The CDR3 consists of 14 residues. CDR3 residues: CASSPARANTEAFF. CDR3 DNA sequence: TGTGCCAGCAGCCCGGCGCGGGCGAACACTGAAGCTTTCTTT. Variable domain in full (rest from reference TRBV7-2 and TRBJ1-1): GAGVSQSPSNKVTEKGKDVELRCDPISGHTALYWYRQSLGQGLEFLIYFQGNSAPDKSGLPSDRFSAERTGGSVSTLTIQRTQQEDSAVYLCASSPARANTEAFFGQGTRLTVV.